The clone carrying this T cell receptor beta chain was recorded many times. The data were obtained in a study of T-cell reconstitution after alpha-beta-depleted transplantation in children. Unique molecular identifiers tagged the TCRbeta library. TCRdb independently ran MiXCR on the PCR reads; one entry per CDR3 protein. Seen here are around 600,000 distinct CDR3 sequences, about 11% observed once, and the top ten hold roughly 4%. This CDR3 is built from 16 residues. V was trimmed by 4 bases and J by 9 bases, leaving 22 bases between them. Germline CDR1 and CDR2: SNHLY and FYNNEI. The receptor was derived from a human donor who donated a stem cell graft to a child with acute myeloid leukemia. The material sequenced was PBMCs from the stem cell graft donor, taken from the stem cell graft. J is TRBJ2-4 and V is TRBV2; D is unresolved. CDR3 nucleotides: TGTGCCAGCAGTGCGACGGGTGGCCCTGGCAATGGCATTCAGTACTTC. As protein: CASSATGGPGNGIQYF.